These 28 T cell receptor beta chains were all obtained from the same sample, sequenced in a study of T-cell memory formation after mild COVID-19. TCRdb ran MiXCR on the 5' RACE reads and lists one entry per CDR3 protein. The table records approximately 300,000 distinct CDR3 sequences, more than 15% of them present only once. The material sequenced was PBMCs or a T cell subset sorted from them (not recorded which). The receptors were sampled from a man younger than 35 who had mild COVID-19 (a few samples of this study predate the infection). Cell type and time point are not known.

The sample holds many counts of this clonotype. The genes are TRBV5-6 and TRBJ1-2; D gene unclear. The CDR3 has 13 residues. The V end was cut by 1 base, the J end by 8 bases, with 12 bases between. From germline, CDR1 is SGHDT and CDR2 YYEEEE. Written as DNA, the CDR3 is TGTGCCAGCAGCTTGCCAGGCGCGGGCGGCTACACCTTC. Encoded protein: CASSLPGAGGYTF.

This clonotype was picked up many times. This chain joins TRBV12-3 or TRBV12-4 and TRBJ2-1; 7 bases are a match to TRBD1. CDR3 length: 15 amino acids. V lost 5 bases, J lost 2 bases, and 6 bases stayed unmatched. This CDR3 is CASSRTGAPYNEQFF. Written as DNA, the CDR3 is TGTGCCAGCAGTCGAACAGGGGCCCCCTACAATGAGCAGTTCTTC.

CDR3 amino acids: CASSVAGGNEQFF. The CDR3 DNA follows: TGTGCCAGCAGCGTAGCAGGGGGGAATGAGCAGTTCTTC. The chain carries TRBV9 and TRBJ2-1; D may be TRBD1 (7 bases). Germline V gene lookup returns CDR1 SGDLS and CDR2 YYNGEE. V lost 0 bases, J lost 7 bases, and 8 bases lay in between. CDR3 length: 13 amino acids.

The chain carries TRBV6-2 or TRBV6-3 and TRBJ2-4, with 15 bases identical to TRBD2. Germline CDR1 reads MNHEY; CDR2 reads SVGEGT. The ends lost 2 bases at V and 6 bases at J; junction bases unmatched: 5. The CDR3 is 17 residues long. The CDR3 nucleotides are TGTGCCAGCAGTTACGGGACTAGCGGGGGGCCGGGAAACATTCAGTACTTC. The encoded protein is CASSYGTSGGPGNIQYF.

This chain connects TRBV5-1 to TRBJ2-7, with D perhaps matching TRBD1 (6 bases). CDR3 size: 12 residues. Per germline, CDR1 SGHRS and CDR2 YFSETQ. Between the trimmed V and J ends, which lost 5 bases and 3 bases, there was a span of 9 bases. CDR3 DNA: TGCGCCAGCAGTACGACAGGCTACGAGCAGTACTTC. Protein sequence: CASSTTGYEQYF.

CDR3 DNA: TGCGCCAGCAGCCAGGGGGGAACAGTCCTTTATGGCGAGCAGTACTTC. Protein product: CASSQGGTVLYGEQYF. J is TRBJ2-7 and V is TRBV4-1; D perhaps matches TRBD2 (6 bases). CDR1 and CDR2 from the germline V gene are MGHRA and YSYEKL. V lost 3 bases and J 6 bases, leaving 21 bases between the germline ends. The CDR3 is made up of 16 amino acids.

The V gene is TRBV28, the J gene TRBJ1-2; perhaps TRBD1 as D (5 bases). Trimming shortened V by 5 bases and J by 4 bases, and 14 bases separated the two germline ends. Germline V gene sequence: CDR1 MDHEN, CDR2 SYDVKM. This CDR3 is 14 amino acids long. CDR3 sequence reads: CASSIIDRFYGYTF. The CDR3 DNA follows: TGTGCCAGCAGTATTATAGACAGATTCTATGGCTACACCTTC.

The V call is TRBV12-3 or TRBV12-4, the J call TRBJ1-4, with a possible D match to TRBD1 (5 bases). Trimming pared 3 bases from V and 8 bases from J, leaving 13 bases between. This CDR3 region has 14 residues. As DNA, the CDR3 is TGTGCCAGCAGTTTGGGCAGGGTACGGGAAAAACTGTTTTTT. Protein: CASSLGRVREKLFF.

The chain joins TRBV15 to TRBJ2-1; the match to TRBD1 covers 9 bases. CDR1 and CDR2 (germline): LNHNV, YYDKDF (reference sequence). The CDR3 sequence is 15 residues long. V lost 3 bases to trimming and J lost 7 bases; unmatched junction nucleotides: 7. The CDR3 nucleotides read TGTGCCACCAGCAGCCGGGACAGGGCAAGGAATGAGCAGTTCTTC. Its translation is CATSSRDRARNEQFF.

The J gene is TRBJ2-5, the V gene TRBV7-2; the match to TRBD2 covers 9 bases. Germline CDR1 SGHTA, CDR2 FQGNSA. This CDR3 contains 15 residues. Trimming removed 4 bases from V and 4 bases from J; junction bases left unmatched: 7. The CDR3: CASSSAGGTSETQYF. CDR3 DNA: TGTGCCAGCAGCTCAGCGGGGGGTACCTCAGAGACCCAGTACTTC. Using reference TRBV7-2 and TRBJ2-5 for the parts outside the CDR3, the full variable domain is GAGVSQSPSNKVTEKGKDVELRCDPISGHTALYWYRQSLGQGLEFLIYFQGNSAPDKSGLPSDRFSAERTGGSVSTLTIQRTQQEDSAVYLCASSSAGGTSETQYFGPGTRLLVL.

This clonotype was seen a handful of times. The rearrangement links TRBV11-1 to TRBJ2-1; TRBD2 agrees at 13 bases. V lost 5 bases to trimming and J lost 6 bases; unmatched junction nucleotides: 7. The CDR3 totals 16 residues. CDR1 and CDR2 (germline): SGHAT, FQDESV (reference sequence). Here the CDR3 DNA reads TGTGCCAGCAGCCGCGGGACTAGCGGGGCCCTCAATGAGCAGTTCTTC. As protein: CASSRGTSGALNEQFF.

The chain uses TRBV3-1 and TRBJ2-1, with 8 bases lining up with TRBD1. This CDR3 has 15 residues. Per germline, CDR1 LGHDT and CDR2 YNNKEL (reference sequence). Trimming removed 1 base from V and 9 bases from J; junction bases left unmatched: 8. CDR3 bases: TGTGCCAGCAGCCAAGGACAGGGGCGTTCGGGTGAGCAGTTCTTC. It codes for CASSQGQGRSGEQFF.

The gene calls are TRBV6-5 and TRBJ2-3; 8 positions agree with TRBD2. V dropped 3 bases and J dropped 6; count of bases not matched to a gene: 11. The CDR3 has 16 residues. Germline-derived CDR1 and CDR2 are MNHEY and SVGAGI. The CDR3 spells CASSYGLSGGLDTQYF. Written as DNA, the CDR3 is TGTGCCAGCAGTTATGGCCTCTCGGGGGGGCTGGATACGCAGTATTTT.

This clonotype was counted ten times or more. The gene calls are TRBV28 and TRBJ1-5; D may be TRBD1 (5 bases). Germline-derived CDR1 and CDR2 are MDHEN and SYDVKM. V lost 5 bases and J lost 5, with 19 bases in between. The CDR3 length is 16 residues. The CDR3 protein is CASSPRGTGTHQPQHF. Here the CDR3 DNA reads TGTGCCAGCAGTCCTCGGGGGACGGGGACCCATCAGCCCCAGCATTTT.

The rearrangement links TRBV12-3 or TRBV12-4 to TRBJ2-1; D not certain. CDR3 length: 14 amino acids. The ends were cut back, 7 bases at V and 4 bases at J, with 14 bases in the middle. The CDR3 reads CASIHSDTYNEQFF. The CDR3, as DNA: TGTGCCAGCATTCATTCCGACACTTACAATGAGCAGTTCTTC.

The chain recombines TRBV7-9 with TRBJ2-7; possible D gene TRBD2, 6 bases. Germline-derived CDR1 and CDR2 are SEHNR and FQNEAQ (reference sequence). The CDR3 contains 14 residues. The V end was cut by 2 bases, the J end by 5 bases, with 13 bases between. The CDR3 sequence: CASSLWDSGHEQYF. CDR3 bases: TGTGCCAGCAGCTTATGGGACTCGGGGCACGAGCAGTACTTC.

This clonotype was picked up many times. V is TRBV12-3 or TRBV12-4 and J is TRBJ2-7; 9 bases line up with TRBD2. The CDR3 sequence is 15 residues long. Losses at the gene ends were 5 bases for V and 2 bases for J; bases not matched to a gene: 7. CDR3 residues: CASSLGLATTYEQYF. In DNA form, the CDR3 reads TGTGCCAGCAGTCTAGGACTAGCGACCACCTACGAGCAGTACTTC.

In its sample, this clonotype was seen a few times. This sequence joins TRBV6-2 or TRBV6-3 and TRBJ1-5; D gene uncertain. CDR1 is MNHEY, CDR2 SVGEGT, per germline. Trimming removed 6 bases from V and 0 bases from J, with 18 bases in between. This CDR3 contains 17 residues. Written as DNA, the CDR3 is TGTGCCAGCAGGCCCTCACTCGACCGAAATAGCAATCAGCCCCAGCATTTT. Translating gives CASRPSLDRNSNQPQHF.

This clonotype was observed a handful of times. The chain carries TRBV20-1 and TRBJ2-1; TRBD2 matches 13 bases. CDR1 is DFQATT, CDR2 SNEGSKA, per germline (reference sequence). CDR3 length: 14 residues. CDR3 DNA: TGCACTGTACTAGCGGGGGGGCCAAGGGATGAGCAGTTCTTC. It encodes CTVLAGGPRDEQFF.

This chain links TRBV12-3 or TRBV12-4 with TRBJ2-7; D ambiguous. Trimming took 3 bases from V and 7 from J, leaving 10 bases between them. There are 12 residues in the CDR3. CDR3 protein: CASSFIPQEQYF. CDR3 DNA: TGTGCCAGCAGTTTTATCCCACAGGAGCAGTACTTC.

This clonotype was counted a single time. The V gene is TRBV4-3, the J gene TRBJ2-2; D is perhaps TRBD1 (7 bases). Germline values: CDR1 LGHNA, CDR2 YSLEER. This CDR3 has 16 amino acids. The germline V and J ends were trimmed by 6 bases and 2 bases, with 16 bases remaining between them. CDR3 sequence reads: CASRWAGQTNTGELFF. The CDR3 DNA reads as TGCGCCAGCAGGTGGGCGGGACAGACTAACACCGGGGAGCTGTTTTTT.

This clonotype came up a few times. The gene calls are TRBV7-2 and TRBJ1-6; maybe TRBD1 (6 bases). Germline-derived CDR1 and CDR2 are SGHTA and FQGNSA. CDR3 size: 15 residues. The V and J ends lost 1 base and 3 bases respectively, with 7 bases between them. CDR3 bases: TGTGCCAGCAGCTTAGGACAGGTCTATAATTCACCCCTCCACTTT. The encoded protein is CASSLGQVYNSPLHF. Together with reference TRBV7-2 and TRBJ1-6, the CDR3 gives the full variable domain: GAGVSQSPSNKVTEKGKDVELRCDPISGHTALYWYRQSLGQGLEFLIYFQGNSAPDKSGLPSDRFSAERTGGSVSTLTIQRTQQEDSAVYLCASSLGQVYNSPLHFGNGTRLTVT.

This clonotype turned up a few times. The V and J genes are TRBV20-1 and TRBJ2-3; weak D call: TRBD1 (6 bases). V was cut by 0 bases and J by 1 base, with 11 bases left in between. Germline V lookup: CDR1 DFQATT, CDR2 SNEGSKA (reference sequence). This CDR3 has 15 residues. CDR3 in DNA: TGCAGTGCTAGAGATGCGCGACAGGGCACAGATACGCAGTATTTT. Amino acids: CSARDARQGTDTQYF.

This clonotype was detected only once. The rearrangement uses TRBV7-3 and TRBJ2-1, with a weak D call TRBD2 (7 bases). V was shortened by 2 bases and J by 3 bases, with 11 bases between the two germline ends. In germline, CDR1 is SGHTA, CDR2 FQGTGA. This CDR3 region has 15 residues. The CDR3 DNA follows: TGTGCCAGCAGCTTACGGGGGGCGAACTACAATGAGCAGTTCTTC. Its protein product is CASSLRGANYNEQFF. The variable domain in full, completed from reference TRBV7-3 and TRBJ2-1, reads GAGVSQTPSNKVTEKGKYVELRCDPISGHTALYWYRQSLGQGPEFLIYFQGTGAADDSGLPNDRFFAVRPEGSVSTLKIQRTERGDSAVYLCASSLRGANYNEQFFGPGTRLTVL.

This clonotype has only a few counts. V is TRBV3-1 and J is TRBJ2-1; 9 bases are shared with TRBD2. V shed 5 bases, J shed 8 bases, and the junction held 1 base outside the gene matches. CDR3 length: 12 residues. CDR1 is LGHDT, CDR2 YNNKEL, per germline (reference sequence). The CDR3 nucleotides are TGTGCCAGCAGCTGGACTAGCGATGAGCAGTTCTTC. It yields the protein CASSWTSDEQFF.

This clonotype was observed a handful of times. CDR3 protein: CASSADIRGGYEQFF. The CDR3 nucleotides are TGTGCCAGCAGCGCGGACATACGTGGAGGCTATGAGCAGTTCTTC. This chain uses TRBV6-2 or TRBV6-3 with TRBJ2-1; D might be TRBD1 or TRBD2, each matching 5 bases. This CDR3 region has 15 residues. Trimming shortened V by 6 bases and J by 8 bases, and 20 bases separated the two germline ends. Germline-derived CDR1 and CDR2 are MNHEY and SVGEGT.

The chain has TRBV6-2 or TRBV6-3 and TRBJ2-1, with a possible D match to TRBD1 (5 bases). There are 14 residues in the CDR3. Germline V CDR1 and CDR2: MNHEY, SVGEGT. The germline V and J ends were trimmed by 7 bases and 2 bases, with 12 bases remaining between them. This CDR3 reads CASKKGYAYNEQFF. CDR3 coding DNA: TGTGCCAGCAAGAAGGGGTACGCCTACAATGAGCAGTTCTTC.

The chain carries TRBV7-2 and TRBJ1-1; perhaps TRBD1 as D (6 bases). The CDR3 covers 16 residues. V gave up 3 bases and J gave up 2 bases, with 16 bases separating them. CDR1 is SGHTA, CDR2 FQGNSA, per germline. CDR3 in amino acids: CASSFLQGQKNTEAFF. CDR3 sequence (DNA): TGTGCCAGCAGCTTTCTCCAGGGGCAAAAAAACACTGAAGCTTTCTTT.